The 5 T cell receptor beta chains presented below share a single source sample, sequenced in a study of blood T cell repertoires in COVID-19. TCRdb keeps only in-frame clones here, not all; method: immunoSEQ multiplex PCR. The table shows about 120,000 clones, with 75% to 90% occurring only once. Specimen: peripheral blood. All receptors derive from a man in his forties or fifties with acute or convalescent COVID-19.

V is TRBV3-1 (or the pseudogene TRBV3-2) and J is TRBJ2-5; D is unresolved. The germline V and J ends were trimmed by 8 bases and 3 bases, with 13 bases remaining between them. This CDR3 is built from 13 residues. Germline CDR1 LGHDT, CDR2 YNNKEL (reference sequence). The CDR3 DNA reads TGTGCCAGCCACTTTCGCGGAAAAGAGACCCAGTACTTC. Protein: CASHFRGKETQYF.

The chain combines TRBV5-1 with TRBJ1-1; tentative D call: TRBD1 (5 bases). The CDR3 is 15 amino acids. Germline CDR1 is SGHRS and CDR2 is YFSETQ. V lost 0 bases and J lost 8, with 17 bases in between. The CDR3 sequence is CASSLEGQGLSEAFF. The CDR3 DNA follows: TGCGCCAGCAGCTTGGAGGGGCAGGGTCTCTCCGAAGCTTTCTTT.

This chain connects TRBV27 to TRBJ2-1, with 11 bases aligning to TRBD2. CDR3 length equals 15 residues. Germline trimming cut 6 bases from V and 3 bases from J; bases unmatched to any gene: 4. Germline V CDR1 and CDR2: MNHEY, SMNVEV (reference sequence). In DNA form, the CDR3 reads TGTGCCAGCAGCCGGACTAGCGGGCACTACAATGAGCAGTTCTTC. It specifies CASSRTSGHYNEQFF.

This chain connects TRBV2 to TRBJ2-5, with TRBD2 identical over 7 bases. Losses at the gene ends were 7 bases for V and 4 bases for J; bases not matched to a gene: 12. CDR3 length: 15 amino acids. Per the germline V gene, CDR1 is SNHLY and CDR2 is FYNNEI. This chain's CDR3 is CASKGTLGRGETQYF. CDR3 coding DNA: TGTGCCAGCAAGGGTACCTTAGGGAGGGGAGAGACCCAGTACTTC.

V usage is TRBV4-3 and J usage is TRBJ1-2; TRBD1 matches 7 bases. J lost 0 bases, V lost 1 base, and 2 bases had no gene match. The CDR3 totals 15 residues. Germline V gene lookup returns CDR1 LGHNA and CDR2 YSLEER. CDR3 bases: TGCGCCAGCAGCCAAGGGGACAGTGCTAACTATGGCTACACCTTC. Amino acid sequence: CASSQGDSANYGYTF.